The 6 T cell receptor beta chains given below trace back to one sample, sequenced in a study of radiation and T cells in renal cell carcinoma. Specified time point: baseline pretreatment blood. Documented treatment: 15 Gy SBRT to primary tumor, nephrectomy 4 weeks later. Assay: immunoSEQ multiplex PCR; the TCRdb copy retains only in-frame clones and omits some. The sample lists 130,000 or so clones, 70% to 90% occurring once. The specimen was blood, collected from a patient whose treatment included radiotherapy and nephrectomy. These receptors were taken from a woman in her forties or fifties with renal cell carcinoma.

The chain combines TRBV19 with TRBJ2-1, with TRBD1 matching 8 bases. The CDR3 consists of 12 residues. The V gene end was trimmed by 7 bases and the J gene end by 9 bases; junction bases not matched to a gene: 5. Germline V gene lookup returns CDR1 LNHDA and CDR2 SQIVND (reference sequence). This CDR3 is CASTAQGGEQFF. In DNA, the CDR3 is TGTGCCAGTACCGCACAGGGGGGTGAGCAGTTCTTC.

CDR3 bases: TGTGCCACCAGGCTGGACAGTAATTCGGACGAGCAGTACTTC. Translated: CATRLDSNSDEQYF. This rearrangement joins TRBV15 to TRBJ2-7, with D tentatively TRBD1 (6 bases). CDR1 LNHNV and CDR2 YYDKDF come from the germline V gene (reference sequence). Between the trimmed V and J ends, which lost 6 bases and 5 bases, there was a span of 17 bases. CDR3 length: 14 amino acids.

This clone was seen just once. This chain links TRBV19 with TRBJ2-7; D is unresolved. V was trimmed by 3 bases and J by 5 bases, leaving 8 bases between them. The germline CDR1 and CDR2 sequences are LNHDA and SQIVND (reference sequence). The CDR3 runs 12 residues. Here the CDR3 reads CASSMVSDEQYF. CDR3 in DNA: TGTGCCAGTAGTATGGTCTCGGACGAGCAGTACTTC.

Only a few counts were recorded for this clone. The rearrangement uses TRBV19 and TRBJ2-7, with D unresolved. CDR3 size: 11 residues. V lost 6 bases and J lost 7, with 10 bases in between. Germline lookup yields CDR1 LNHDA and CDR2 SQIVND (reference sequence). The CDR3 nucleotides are TGTGCCAGTAGCGCTAGTCAGGAGCAGTACTTC. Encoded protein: CASSASQEQYF.

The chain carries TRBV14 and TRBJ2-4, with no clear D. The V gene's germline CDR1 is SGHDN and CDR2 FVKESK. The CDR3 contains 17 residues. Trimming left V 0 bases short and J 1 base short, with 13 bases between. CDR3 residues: CASSQEVEFGAKNIQYF. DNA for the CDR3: TGTGCCAGCAGCCAAGAGGTTGAATTTGGGGCCAAAAACATTCAGTACTTC.

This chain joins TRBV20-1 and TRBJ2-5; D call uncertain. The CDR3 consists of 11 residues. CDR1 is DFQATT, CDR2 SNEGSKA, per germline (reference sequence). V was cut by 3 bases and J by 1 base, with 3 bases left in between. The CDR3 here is CSARRQETQYF. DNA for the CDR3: TGCAGTGCTAGGCGCCAAGAGACCCAGTACTTC.